These 22 T cell receptor beta chains share one sample of origin, sequenced in a study of shared clonotypes between healthy human individuals. Some clones are missing from TCRdb's copy, which holds only in-frame ones; the method was immunoSEQ multiplex PCR. The sample has around 2,000,000 clones, about 95% seen once. CD8 cells regarded as naive lacked CD45RO, were positively chosen for CCR7, and omitted terminally differentiated effector memory CD45RA+ cells. Sequencing was carried out using naive CD8+ T cells sorted from blood. The receptor source for this set is a man younger than 35 in good health.

V and J are TRBV11-2 and TRBJ1-4, with D possibly matching TRBD1 (5 bases). CDR1 SGHAT and CDR2 FQNNGV come from the germline V gene. This CDR3 is 18 amino acids long. Deletions cut 1 base from V and 0 bases from J, with 15 bases between. The CDR3 loop reads CASSLVYGQGATNEKLFF. The CDR3 DNA reads as TGTGCCAGCAGCTTAGTGTATGGGCAGGGTGCAACTAATGAAAAACTGTTTTTT.

The rearrangement links TRBV4-3 to TRBJ2-2; 7 bases match TRBD1. CDR1 and CDR2 from the germline V gene are LGHNA and YSLEER. Trimming removed 2 bases from V and 3 bases from J; junction bases left unmatched: 0. This CDR3 is built from 14 residues. CDR3 coding DNA: TGCGCCAGCAGCCAACAGGGGGACACCGGGGAGCTGTTTTTT. It yields the protein CASSQQGDTGELFF.

J is TRBJ1-5 and V is TRBV28; no definite D call. The CDR3 has 14 amino acids. The V gene's germline CDR1 is MDHEN and CDR2 SYDVKM. The ends were cut back, 3 bases at V and 4 bases at J, with 10 bases in the middle. CDR3 DNA: TGTGCCAGCAGTTTTATAACGGGTAATCAGCCCCAGCATTTT. This sequence encodes CASSFITGNQPQHF.

A word on this clone: Other DNA sequences in this specimen translate into the identical CDR3. The chain carries TRBV29-1 and TRBJ1-3; D not certain. V gave up 4 bases and J gave up 4 bases, with 8 bases separating them. The germline V gene encodes CDR1 SQVTM and CDR2 ANQGSEA. The CDR3 consists of 12 residues. The CDR3 DNA reads TGCAGCGTTGCCGGGGTCGGAAACACCATATATTTT. As protein: CSVAGVGNTIYF.

This sequence joins TRBV5-1 and TRBJ1-1; D is uncertain. The CDR3 covers 13 residues. V was shortened by 1 base and J by 3 bases, with 7 bases between the two germline ends. Germline V gene sequence: CDR1 SGHRS, CDR2 YFSETQ. The CDR3 loop reads CASSLLGYTEAFF. The CDR3 region has the DNA TGCGCCAGCAGCTTGTTAGGTTACACTGAAGCTTTCTTT.

This clone showed up just once. The rearrangement joins TRBV4-1 to TRBJ1-1, with no clear D. Trimming shortened V by 8 bases and J by 1 base, and 8 bases separated the two germline ends. The germline CDR1 and CDR2 sequences are MGHRA and YSYEKL. This CDR3 is built from 12 residues. CDR3 bases: TGCGCCAGCGGTGGAACGAACACTGAAGCTTTCTTT. Translation gives CASGGTNTEAFF.

The chain uses TRBV25-1 and TRBJ2-7; D unclear. Trimming stripped 4 bases from V and 3 bases from J, with 4 bases between. This CDR3 contains 11 residues. From germline, CDR1 is MGHDK and CDR2 SYGVNS. CDR3 protein: CASSGFYEQYF. The CDR3 DNA sequence: TGTGCCAGCAGTGGGTTCTACGAGCAGTACTTC.

This chain joins TRBV28 and TRBJ1-1; TRBD1 matches at 10 bases. CDR3 size: 15 residues. CDR1 MDHEN and CDR2 SYDVKM come from the germline V gene. V dropped 7 bases and J dropped 7; count of bases not matched to a gene: 12. CDR3: CASTVAGTGVGEAFF. In nucleotides, the CDR3 is TGTGCCAGCACCGTTGCGGGGACAGGGGTGGGTGAAGCTTTCTTT.

The chain's CDR3 is CAWSPGTTWETQYF. In nucleotides, the CDR3 is TGTGCCTGGAGCCCAGGGACTACTTGGGAGACCCAGTACTTC. The rearrangement joins TRBV30 to TRBJ2-5, with 7 nucleotides matching TRBD2. Trimming cost V 3 bases and J 5 bases; bases outside gene matches: 9. This CDR3 comprises 14 residues. The germline V gene has CDR1 GTSNPN and CDR2 SVGIG (reference sequence).

The chain recombines TRBV7-9 with TRBJ2-7; D may correspond to TRBD1 or TRBD2 (5 bases each). There are 13 residues in the CDR3. Germline V gene data show CDR1 as SEHNR and CDR2 as FQNEAQ (reference sequence). V shed 2 bases and J shed 6 bases, with 11 bases lying between them. The CDR3 sequence is CASSLYGGGEQYF. CDR3 coding DNA: TGTGCCAGCAGCTTATATGGGGGTGGCGAGCAGTACTTC.

The chain employs TRBV6-1 and TRBJ2-7; TRBD1 matches at 10 bases. V gave up 5 bases and J gave up 4 bases; unmatched junction bases: 5. The CDR3 spans 14 residues. The germline V gene encodes CDR1 MNHNS and CDR2 SASEGT. CDR3 region: CASSLGTGAYEQYF. CDR3 sequence (DNA): TGTGCCAGCAGTCTGGGGACAGGGGCTTACGAGCAGTACTTC.

This chain links TRBV5-6 with TRBJ2-3; D uncertain. The CDR3 totals 18 residues. Germline CDR1 reads SGHDT; CDR2 reads YYEEEE. Trimming took 0 bases from V and 1 from J, leaving 18 bases between them. CDR3 residues: CASSLVSPDLARTDTQYF. In nucleotides, the CDR3 is TGTGCCAGCAGCTTGGTGTCCCCGGACCTCGCCCGCACAGATACGCAGTATTTT.

The CDR3 here is CASSLDQRQNTEAFF. Here the CDR3 DNA reads TGTGCCAGCAGCTTAGACCAGAGGCAGAACACTGAAGCTTTCTTT. The V gene is TRBV7-9, the J gene TRBJ1-1; D not resolved. V was shortened by 1 base and J by 1 base, with 10 bases between the two germline ends. The CDR3 has 15 residues. Germline V gene sequence: CDR1 SEHNR, CDR2 FQNEAQ (reference sequence).

The gene calls are TRBV27 and TRBJ2-1; D not certain. The ends were cut back, 1 base at V and 6 bases at J, with 10 bases in the middle. The germline V gene has CDR1 MNHEY and CDR2 SMNVEV (reference sequence). The CDR3 totals 14 residues. CDR3 nucleotide sequence: TGTGCCAGCAGTTTATTAGTGGACCGCAATGAGCAGTTCTTC. Its translation is CASSLLVDRNEQFF.

This sequence joins TRBV13 and TRBJ1-6; no reliable D call. The V gene lost 1 base and the J gene lost 9 bases, with 4 bases spanning the gap. CDR1 is PRHDT, CDR2 FYEKMQ, per germline (reference sequence). The CDR3 loop spans 12 amino acids. The CDR3 here is CASSLEGSPLHF. CDR3 DNA: TGTGCCAGCAGCTTAGAGGGTTCACCCCTCCACTTT. The full variable domain, with the rest looked up from reference TRBV13 and TRBJ1-6, is AAGVIQSPRHLIKEKRETATLKCYPIPRHDTVYWYQQGPGQDPQFLISFYEKMQSDKGSIPDRFSAQQFSDYHSELNMSSLELGDSALYFCASSLEGSPLHFGNGTRLTVT.

A word on this clone: Other DNA sequences within the sample encode an identical CDR3. DNA of the CDR3: TGCGCCAGCAGCCAAGATCGCGGCAGCTCCTACAATGAGCAGTTCTTC. Protein: CASSQDRGSSYNEQFF. The chain combines TRBV4-3 with TRBJ2-1; the D is unclear. Trimming shortened V by 0 bases and J by 0 bases, and 9 bases separated the two germline ends. CDR3 length equals 16 residues. Germline V CDR1 and CDR2: LGHNA, YSLEER.

The chain combines TRBV28 with TRBJ2-7; tentatively, D is TRBD2 (6 bases). V gave up 4 bases and J gave up 3 bases, with 10 bases separating them. Looked up from germline, CDR1 is MDHEN and CDR2 is SYDVKM. This CDR3 region has 13 residues. The CDR3 nucleotides are TGTGCCAGCAGTTCGGACTACCGCTACGAGCAGTACTTC. This sequence encodes CASSSDYRYEQYF.

CDR3: CATVSANGELFF. The CDR3, as DNA: TGTGCCACAGTTTCGGCTAACGGGGAGCTGTTTTTT. The chain links TRBV15 to TRBJ2-2, with D uncertain. The CDR3 loop spans 12 amino acids. CDR1 and CDR2 (germline): LNHNV, YYDKDF (reference sequence). Trimming cost V 9 bases and J 7 bases, with 12 bases left between them.

As concerns this clone: The same CDR3 arises from other DNA sequences in this sample as well. This sequence joins TRBV28 and TRBJ2-7; D call uncertain. The CDR3 consists of 11 residues. The V gene lost 5 bases and the J gene lost 4 bases, with 6 bases spanning the gap. Germline V gives CDR1 MDHEN, CDR2 SYDVKM. The CDR3 DNA sequence: TGTGCCAGCAGTAGTGGATACGAGCAGTACTTC. It specifies CASSSGYEQYF.

The chain has TRBV6-6 and TRBJ1-1; D may be TRBD1 (5 bases). Trimming took off 1 base at V and 2 bases at J, with 11 bases between the two ends. CDR1 and CDR2 from the germline V gene are MNHNY and SVGAGI (reference sequence). CDR3 size: 15 residues. The CDR3 DNA follows: TGTGCCAGCAGTTACTTCGGGGCAGGCAACACTGAAGCTTTCTTT. It is translated as CASSYFGAGNTEAFF.

The chain joins TRBV7-8 to TRBJ2-7; maybe TRBD1 (6 bases). Trimming took 7 bases from V and 2 from J, leaving 9 bases between them. In germline, CDR1 is SGHVS, CDR2 FQNEAQ. The CDR3 runs 12 residues. In nucleotides, the CDR3 is TGTGCCAGCAAACAGGGAGCCTACGAGCAGTACTTC. Its translation is CASKQGAYEQYF.

The chain combines TRBV28 with TRBJ1-5; D gene uncertain. In germline, CDR1 is MDHEN, CDR2 SYDVKM. The CDR3 totals 14 residues. V lost 5 bases and J lost 1, with 9 bases in between. CDR3 protein: CASSPLRSNQPQHF. The CDR3 nucleotides read TGTGCCAGCAGTCCTCTGAGGAGCAATCAGCCCCAGCATTTT.